Listed below are T cell receptor beta chains from one sample, sequenced in a study of OX40 agonist ivuxolimab in advanced cancers. Sequencing was performed with immunoSEQ multiplex PCR; in TCRdb, only in-frame clones are kept and a portion is missing. Of roughly 46,000 clones listed, about 79% are singletons. This material consisted of CD4+ or CD8+ T cells sorted from blood, taken in a trial of the OX40 agonist ivuxolimab. These receptors originate from an adult with an advanced solid tumor such as melanoma, head and neck, liver or kidney cancer. The CDR3 runs from the conserved cysteine through the conserved F or W. The D gene is left open where the match is weak. A clone size is listed for some rows: how often the clone was seen (once, few, many), or a class if it is expanded.

>-|TRBD2|TRBJ2-1|TRBV19
TGTGCCAGTAGTATAGGTCTAGCGGGGTCTGATAATGAGCAGTTCTTC
CASSIGLAGSDNEQFF
>-|TRBD1|TRBJ1-1|TRBV7-2
TGTGCCAGCAGCCGAGAGGGGGCCAGGACTGAAGCTTTCTTT
CASSREGARTEAFF
>-|TRBD1|TRBJ1-1|TRBV2
TGTGCCAGCAGTGTATCGGGACAGACGAACACTGAAGCTTTCTTT
CASSVSGQTNTEAFF
>-|TRBD1|TRBJ2-7|TRBV11-3
TGTGCCAGCAGCTTAGATCGCCCGGACAGGGGTCCGGCCGAGCAGTACTTC
CASSLDRPDRGPAEQYF
>-|TRBD1|TRBJ2-6|TRBV19
TGTGCCAGTAGGATCCAACAGGGGACCTCTGGGGCCAACGTCCTGACTTTC
CASRIQQGTSGANVLTF
>-|-|TRBJ2-3|TRBV30
TGTGCCTGGAGTTCGGGGGTCGGCACAGATACGCAGTATTTT
CAWSSGVGTDTQYF
>-|-|TRBJ2-5|TRBV30
TGTGCCTGGAGCGTCCAAGAGACCCAGTACTTC
CAWSVQETQYF
>-|TRBD1|TRBJ1-6|TRBV7-9
TGTGCCAGCAGCTTAGGTGCGCAGGGGGCTTCGTTGAATTCACCCCTCCACTTT
CASSLGAQGASLNSPLHF
>once|-|TRBJ1-2|TRBV5-1
TGCGCCAGCAGCTTGGAATCCGGGAACTATGGCTACACCTTC
CASSLESGNYGYTF
>-|-|TRBJ2-7|TRBV5-1
TGCGCCAGCCGACCTCGAGTCGAGCAGTACTTC
CASRPRVEQYF
>-|-|TRBJ1-2|TRBV14
TGTGCCAGCAGCCAAGGGGGCTGGGGGAAACGCCTTAACTATGGCTACACCTTC
CASSQGGWGKRLNYGYTF
>-|TRBD2|TRBJ2-5|TRBV2
TGTGCCAGCAGGCCCCAGCGGGGGGCCGGTGTGGCCCAGTACTTC
CASRPQRGAGVAQYF
>-|TRBD1|TRBJ1-4|TRBV5-4
TGTGCCAGCAGCTCCGGACAGGGGTTCGAAAAACTGTTTTTT
CASSSGQGFEKLFF
>once|-|TRBJ1-4|TRBV6-6
TGTGCCAGCAGTTCTCTAACAACTAATGAAAAACTGTTTTTT
CASSSLTTNEKLFF
>-|TRBD2|TRBJ2-7|TRBV7-6
TGTGCCAGCAGCTTAGCTAGCGGGGGGATTTACTACGAGCAGTACTTC
CASSLASGGIYYEQYF
>-|-|TRBJ1-6|TRBV5-5
TGTGCCAGCAGCTTGACGCCGAGCTCCTATAATTCACCCCTCCACTTT
CASSLTPSSYNSPLHF
>-|-|TRBJ1-3|TRBV2
TGTGCCAGCAGTGAGGGGCTTTCTGGAAACACCATATATTTT
CASSEGLSGNTIYF
>-|-|TRBJ2-4|TRBV6-1
TGTGCCAGCAGCGCGAGAGTAGGGGTCGGGAACATTCAGTACTTC
CASSARVGVGNIQYF
>-|-|TRBJ2-2|TRBV5-1
TGCGCCAGCAGCTTGCTCCAGCGGGCCCGGGGAGGCACCGGGGAGCTGTTTTTT
CASSLLQRARGGTGELFF
>-|-|TRBJ1-1|TRBV29-1
TGCAGCGCAATGCAGGGGACTGAAGCTTTCTTT
CSAMQGTEAFF
>few|TRBD2|TRBJ2-1|TRBV6-5
TGTGCCAGCAGTTACTCGAAGGGACTAGCGGGAGATGAGCAGTTCTTC
CASSYSKGLAGDEQFF
>-|-|TRBJ1-1|TRBV5-6
TGTGCCAGCAGTGATCTCAGGGACCTGAACACTGAAGCTTTCTTT
CASSDLRDLNTEAFF
>-|-|TRBJ2-1|TRBV30
TGTGCCTGGAGTCGAGGGTCAAGTGTTAATGAGCAGTTCTTC
CAWSRGSSVNEQFF
>-|-|TRBJ1-5|TRBV19
TGTGCCAGTAGCTTCAGGGGAGAGTCGCAGCATTTT
CASSFRGESQHF
>-|-|TRBJ1-2|TRBV7-2
TGTGCCAGCAGCTTAGGGCAGGTCTATGGCTACACCTTC
CASSLGQVYGYTF
>-|-|TRBJ1-2|TRBV5-6
TGTGCCAGCAGCCCTTTAGACAGAGGATATGGCTACACCTTC
CASSPLDRGYGYTF
>-|-|TRBJ1-5|TRBV10-3
TGTGCCATCAGTGAGACACCGAGCAATCAGCCCCAGCATTTT
CAISETPSNQPQHF
>-|TRBD1|TRBJ2-2|TRBV10-3
TGTGCCATCGAAGGGACAGGAACCGGGGAGCTGTTTTTT
CAIEGTGTGELFF
>-|-|TRBJ2-2|TRBV2
TGTGCCAGCAGTGTGTGGGTGAGGTCCCCCCTGCTCTCGAACACCGGGGAGCTGTTTTTT
CASSVWVRSPLLSNTGELFF
>-|-|TRBJ1-1|TRBV4-1
TGCGCCAGCAGCCGAGGACGGTTGAACACTGAAGCTTTCTTT
CASSRGRLNTEAFF
>-|TRBD1|TRBJ2-2|TRBV29-1
TGCAGCGTTGAAGGTCAGGGGGAGACCGGGGAGCTGTTTTTT
CSVEGQGETGELFF
>-|-|TRBJ1-5|TRBV30
TGTGCCTGGAGTGTATTCGGGAGTAGCAATCAGCCCCAGCATTTT
CAWSVFGSSNQPQHF
>-|TRBD1|TRBJ2-3|TRBV18
TGTGCCAGCTCACCAGGACAGGGGAGCACAGATACGCAGTATTTT
CASSPGQGSTDTQYF
>-|-|TRBJ2-3|TRBV4-2
TGTGCCAGCAGCCAAGCTGCGGCGGGATACACAGATACGCAGTATTTT
CASSQAAAGYTDTQYF
>-|TRBD1|TRBJ1-1|TRBV7-9
TGTGCCAGCAGCTTAGGGACAGGACGTGAAGCTTTCTTT
CASSLGTGREAFF
>-|-|TRBJ2-2|TRBV5-1
TGCGCCAGCAGCTTGATTTTCCAGGCAGGGGCGAACACCGGGGAGCTGTTTTTT
CASSLIFQAGANTGELFF
>-|-|TRBJ2-3|TRBV30
TGTGCCTGGAGTGTACTAGGGGGGGGCGGCACAGATACGCAGTATTTT
CAWSVLGGGGTDTQYF
>-|-|TRBJ1-6|TRBV18
TGTGCCAGCTCACCAAACAGGGATTCACCCCTCCACTTT
CASSPNRDSPLHF
>once|-|TRBJ2-1|TRBV18
TGTGCCAGCCGAACCGGGAGTTACAATGAGCAGTTCTTC
CASRTGSYNEQFF
>-|TRBD2|TRBJ2-7|TRBV5-1
TGCGCCAGCAGCCCTGGACTAGGCCCGACGAGGGAGCAGTACTTC
CASSPGLGPTREQYF
>-|-|TRBJ2-3|TRBV19
TGTGCCAGTAGTATAGCCCCCCTAGCCACAGATACGCAGTATTTT
CASSIAPLATDTQYF
>-|TRBD2|TRBJ2-1|TRBV5-4
TGTGCCAGCAGCTTGGCCCTCCACGGGGGGGATAATGAGCAGTTCTTC
CASSLALHGGDNEQFF
>-|-|TRBJ2-2|TRBV28
TGTGCCAGCTACCCCGGGACAAGGGCCGGGGAGCTGTTTTTT
CASYPGTRAGELFF